Described below is a single T cell receptor (beta chain) sequence and its context. This clonotype was seen more than once but under ten times. The target of this receptor is not known. Base qualities are not at hand, and no much larger clone is one base apart. The data originate from a study of T cells in Graves' hyperthyroidism and ophthalmopathy (dated by TCRdb to about 2019). For context, the study as a whole: Peripheral blood was collected at initial diagnosis, before any treatment. A discovery cohort of approximately 100 patients, fewer than 50 with Graves' ophthalmopathy and under 60 with stable Graves' hyperthyroidism, was used to find distinguishing TCR V-J signatures. Whether ophthalmopathy could be predicted prospectively was tested in an independent validation cohort made up of under 20 hyperthyroidism patients plus 17 patients who later progressed to ophthalmopathy. The approximately 98 discovery patients were randomly divided into training and test sets at a 7:3 ratio. In addition, the study compared T-cell repertoires in thyroid tissue and in blood from roughly 6 Graves' hyperthyroidism patients. After sampling, hyperthyroidism patients received methimazole starting at 30 mg daily, and ophthalmopathy patients received high-dose intravenous methylprednisolone. The paper describes TCR Vbeta CDR3 sequencing of 135 peripheral blood samples, made up of 40 to 45 ophthalmopathy patients, 70 to 80 hyperthyroidism patients and some 17 progressor patients.

The research as a whole found: No statistical method was used to fix the sample size in advance, and group allocation was not hidden from the investigators. Most expanded thyroid clonotypes (frequency above 0.001) were also found in blood, which suggests that blood repertoires may mirror thyroid immune responses. A 13 V-J signature model separated ophthalmopathy from stable hyperthyroidism, with over 85% sensitivity and about 81% specificity in cross-validation and 80%/75% in testing. During validation, the model predicted progression to ophthalmopathy a median of about 6.5 months ahead of onset, with almost 71% sensitivity and about 72% specificity.

TCR beta CDR3 regions were amplified from RNA transcripts. For the first round of RT-PCR on the TCR CDR3, the HTBI primer set was used together with the Qiagen OneStep RT-PCR kit. The libraries were constructed in a second round of multiplex PCR and then size-selected and purified. The libraries were sequenced on an Illumina HiSeq2000 using paired-end 100 bp reads. In the paper's pipeline: SOAPnuke was used to process the raw data, with reads discarded if the reads contained adapters or uncalled bases, had a mean Phred below 15, or lacked an exact constant-primer or identifier match. High-quality paired reads were merged using COPE v1.2.5, and each unique nucleotide sequence was defined as a clonotype. MiTCR v1.1 was used to align clonotypes to the IMGT TRBV, TRBD and TRBJ reference segments. The analysis was restricted to V-J combinations with a frequency above 0.0001, which together covered just over 99% of the repertoires. The TCS score was defined as F50 (clonal expansion) divided by E x V (chaos), with BLOSUM62-based TCRdist calculated between CDR3 peptides within each V-J. Welch's t-statistics and random forest reduced just over 500 V-J features to 13, which were used in a naive Bayes classifier (R e1071). TCRdb handled the public reads itself, with Q25 trimming in fastp and clone calling in MiXCR, and kept productive beta chains. Each entry merges the rows of one CDR3 protein and shows their most common DNA and genes. The V and J calls were not made by the authors but by TCRdb's processing. For this sample the table gives around 690,000 distinct CDR3 sequences, of which 15% to 20% were detected only once. The top ten clonotypes cover roughly 15% of the sample.

The germline V gene (reference sequence) yields LGHDT for CDR1 and YNNKEL for CDR2. V is clipped by 2 bases and J by 5 bases, and the sequence between their germline boundaries is 12 bases long. CDR3 length: 15 amino acids, cysteine to phenylalanine. Only the CDR3 part of the read is kept: 45 bases, read in frame from the first base. Graves' hyperthyroidism was defined as stable when no progression to ophthalmopathy occurred over 18 months of follow-up. Hyperthyroidism patients were newly diagnosed, had a disease duration of under 2 months, and were aged 18 to 65 years. Any patient with an uncontrolled infection, another autoimmune disease, pregnancy or lactation was excluded. Diagnoses were based on clinical symptoms, serum thyroxine and TRAb, thyroid ultrasound and orbital computed tomography. PBMCs were isolated from 7.5 to 10 ml of fresh peripheral blood by Ficoll-Paque density gradient centrifugation. Trizol reagent was used to extract total RNA, and RNA quality was then checked on an Agilent 2100 Bioanalyzer.

The chain is assembled from TRBV3-1 and TRBJ2-2, with no reliable assignment of the D segment. This sequence originates from a man between 50 and 59 years old with Graves' hyperthyroidism. Sequencing was carried out using blood. In nucleotides, the sequence is TGTGCCAGCAGCCAACGAACAGTTCCTACCGGGGAGCTGTTTTTT. This is translated as CASSQRTVPTGELFF.